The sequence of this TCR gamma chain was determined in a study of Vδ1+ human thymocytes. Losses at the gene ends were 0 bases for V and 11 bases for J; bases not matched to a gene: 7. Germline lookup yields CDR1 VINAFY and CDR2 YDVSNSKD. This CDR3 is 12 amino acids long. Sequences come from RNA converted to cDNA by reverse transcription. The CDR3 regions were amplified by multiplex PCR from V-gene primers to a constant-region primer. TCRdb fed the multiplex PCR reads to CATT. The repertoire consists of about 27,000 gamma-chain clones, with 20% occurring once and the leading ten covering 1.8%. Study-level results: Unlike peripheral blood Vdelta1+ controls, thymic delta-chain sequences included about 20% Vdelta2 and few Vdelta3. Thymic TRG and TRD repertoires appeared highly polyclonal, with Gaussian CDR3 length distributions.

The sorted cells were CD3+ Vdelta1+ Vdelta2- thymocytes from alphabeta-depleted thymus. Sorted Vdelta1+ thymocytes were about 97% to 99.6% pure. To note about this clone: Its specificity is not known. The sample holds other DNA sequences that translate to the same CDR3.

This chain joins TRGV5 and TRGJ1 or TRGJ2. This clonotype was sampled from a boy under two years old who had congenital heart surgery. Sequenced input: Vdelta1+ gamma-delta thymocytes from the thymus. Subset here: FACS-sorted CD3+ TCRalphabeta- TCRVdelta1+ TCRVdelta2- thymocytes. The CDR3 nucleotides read TGTGCCACCTGGGACAGGCCTTCGCAGAAACTCTTT. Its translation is CATWDRPSQKLF.